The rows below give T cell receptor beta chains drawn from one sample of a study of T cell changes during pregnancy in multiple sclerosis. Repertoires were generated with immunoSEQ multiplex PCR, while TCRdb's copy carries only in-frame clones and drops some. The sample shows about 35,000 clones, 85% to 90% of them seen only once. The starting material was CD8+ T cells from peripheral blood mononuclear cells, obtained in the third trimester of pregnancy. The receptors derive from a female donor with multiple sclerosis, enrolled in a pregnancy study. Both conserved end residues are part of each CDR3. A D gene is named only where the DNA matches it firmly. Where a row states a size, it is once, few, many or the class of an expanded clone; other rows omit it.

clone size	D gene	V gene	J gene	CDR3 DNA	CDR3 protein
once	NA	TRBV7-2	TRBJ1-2	TGTGCCAGCAGCTTACCGGCAGGGCTACATGGCTACACCTTC	CASSLPAGLHGYTF
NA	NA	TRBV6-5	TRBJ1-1	TGTGCCAGCAGTGATGAGGCTAACACTGAAGCTTTCTTT	CASSDEANTEAFF
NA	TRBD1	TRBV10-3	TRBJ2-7	TGTGCCATCACGCGGACAGGGGTCGACGAGCAGTACTTC	CAITRTGVDEQYF
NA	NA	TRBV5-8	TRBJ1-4	TGTGCCAGCAGCCCGCGAATCTTTAATGAAAAACTGTTTTTT	CASSPRIFNEKLFF
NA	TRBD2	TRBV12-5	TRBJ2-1	TGTGCTAGTGGTCCGGGGGGGCCGTGGAATGAGCAGTTCTTC	CASGPGGPWNEQFF
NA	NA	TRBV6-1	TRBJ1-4	TGTGCCAGCAGGGGGACTGTAACTAATGAAAAACTGTTTTTT	CASRGTVTNEKLFF
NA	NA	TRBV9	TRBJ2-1	TGTGCCAGCAGAGGGACTGACAATGAGCAGTTCTTC	CASRGTDNEQFF
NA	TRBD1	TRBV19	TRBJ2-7	TGTGCCAGTAGTATCGGGGGCGCACAGGGGGGCTACGAGCAGTACTTC	CASSIGGAQGGYEQYF
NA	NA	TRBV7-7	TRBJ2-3	TGTGCTAGCAGCCACGGTGACTCAGATACGCAGTATTTT	CASSHGDSDTQYF
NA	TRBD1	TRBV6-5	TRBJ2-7	TGTGCCAGCAGTTACTCCGGGACAGGGCCCCTCGAGCAGTACTTC	CASSYSGTGPLEQYF
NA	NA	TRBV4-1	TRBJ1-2	TGCGCCAGCAGCCAAGATGCCGGGTCGGGCTACACCTTC	CASSQDAGSGYTF
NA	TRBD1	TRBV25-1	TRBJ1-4	TGTGCCAGCAGTGTGGGACAGGGGAGGGAAAAACTGTTTTTT	CASSVGQGREKLFF
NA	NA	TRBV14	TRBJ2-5	TGTGCCAGCAGCCAAGATACGATTGGCCAGCAAGAGACCCAGTACTTC	CASSQDTIGQQETQYF
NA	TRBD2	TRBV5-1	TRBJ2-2	TGCGCCAGCAGCGTAAGCGGGGAATGGACCGGGGAGCTGTTTTTT	CASSVSGEWTGELFF
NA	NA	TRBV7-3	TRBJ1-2	TGTGCCAGCAGCTTATTAGGCGGGGGGGACGGCTACACCTTC	CASSLLGGGDGYTF
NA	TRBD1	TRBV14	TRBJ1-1	TGTGCCAGCAGCCATATAAACCGAGGGGGCCTTGTGTACACTGAAGCTTTCTTT	CASSHINRGGLVYTEAFF
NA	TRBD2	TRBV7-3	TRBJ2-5	TGTGCCAGCAGCTTATTGGTAGCGGGGGGGGTCCGCGGGACCCAGTACTTC	CASSLLVAGGVRGTQYF
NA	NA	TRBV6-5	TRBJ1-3	TGTGCCAGCAGTTCCCACAGGGAAAACACCATATATTTT	CASSSHRENTIYF
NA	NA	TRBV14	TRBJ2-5	TGTGCCAGCAGCCAAGGGGGCCGAGGGGGTGAGACCCAGTACTTC	CASSQGGRGGETQYF
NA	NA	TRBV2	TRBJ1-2	TGTGCCAGCAGTGATAACGGCATCGGGGGATATGGCTACACCTTC	CASSDNGIGGYGYTF
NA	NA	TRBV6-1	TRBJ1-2	TGTGCCAGCAGTGGAGCTTGGGGAGATGGCTACACCTTC	CASSGAWGDGYTF
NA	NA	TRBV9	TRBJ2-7	TGTGCCAGCAGCGTAGAGGAGGGGGCGCTTCGCTACGAGCAGTACTTC	CASSVEEGALRYEQYF
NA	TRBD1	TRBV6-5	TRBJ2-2	TGTGCCAGCAGTTCGGGCGACAGGGATGCCGGGGAGCTGTTTTTT	CASSSGDRDAGELFF
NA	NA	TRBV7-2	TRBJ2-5	TGTGCCAGCAGCTTAGCGGGGGGACAAGAGACCCAGTACTTC	CASSLAGGQETQYF
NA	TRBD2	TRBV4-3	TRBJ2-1	TGCGCCAGCAGCCAAGAAGGGGCTAGCGGGGGGGCAAATGAGCAGTTCTTC	CASSQEGASGGANEQFF
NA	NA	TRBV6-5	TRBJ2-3	TGTGCCAGCAGTTATGGATTGGACAGCAACACAGATACGCAGTATTTT	CASSYGLDSNTDTQYF
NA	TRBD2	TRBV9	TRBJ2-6	TGTGCCAGCAGCGAGGGAGGGGGGGCCAACGTCCTGACTTTC	CASSEGGGANVLTF
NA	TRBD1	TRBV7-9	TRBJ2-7	TGTGCCAGCAGCTTGGACAGGGCCGACGAGCAGTACTTC	CASSLDRADEQYF
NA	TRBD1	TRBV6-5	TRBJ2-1	TGTGCCAGCAGTTCCCGGGACAGGGGGCACCATGAGCAGTTCTTC	CASSSRDRGHHEQFF
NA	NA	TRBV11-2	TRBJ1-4	TGTGCCAGCAGCCCGGGTGGGGAAAAACTGTTTTTT	CASSPGGEKLFF
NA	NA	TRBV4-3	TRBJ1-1	TGCGCCAGCAGCCAAGATTCAGGTCGGGGCACTGAAGCTTTCTTT	CASSQDSGRGTEAFF
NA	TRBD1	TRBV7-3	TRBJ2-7	TGTGCCAGCAGACCCGGGACAGGGGTGGAGTGGTACTTC	CASRPGTGVEWYF
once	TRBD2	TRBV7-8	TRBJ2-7	TGTGCCAGCAAGCGGGACGGCCGCTACGAGCAGTACTTC	CASKRDGRYEQYF
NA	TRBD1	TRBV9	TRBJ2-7	TGTGCCAGCAGCCCCCGGACAGGACAGGGTAAAAACGAGCAGTACTTC	CASSPRTGQGKNEQYF
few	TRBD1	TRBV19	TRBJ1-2	TGTGCCAGTAGTATTCCGGGACAGGGAAGTGGCTACACCTTC	CASSIPGQGSGYTF
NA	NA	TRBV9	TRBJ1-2	TGTGCCAGCAGCGGGCGATCGCGGGGCCCTTCTGATGGCTACACCTTC	CASSGRSRGPSDGYTF
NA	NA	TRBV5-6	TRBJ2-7	TGTGCCAGCAGCCCTCAACAGGGGAGGTTCTACGAGCAGTACTTC	CASSPQQGRFYEQYF
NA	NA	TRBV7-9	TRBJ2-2	TGTGCCAGCAGCTTGGTCTGGCCTAACACCGGGGAGCTGTTTTTT	CASSLVWPNTGELFF
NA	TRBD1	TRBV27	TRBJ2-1	TGTGCCAGCAGGTTCACAGGGGACTCCTACAATGAGCAGTTCTTC	CASRFTGDSYNEQFF
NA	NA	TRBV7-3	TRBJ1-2	TGTGCCAGCAGCCCAGGGAGTCGGACAGACCCTACTAACTATGGCTACACCTTC	CASSPGSRTDPTNYGYTF
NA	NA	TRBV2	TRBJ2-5	TGTGCCAGCAGTGAGGGCCCCCGGGGGCAAGAGACCCAGTACTTC	CASSEGPRGQETQYF
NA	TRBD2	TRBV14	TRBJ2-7	TGTGCCAGCAGCCTTATGGGGAGCGGGAGGCCCTACGAGCAGTACTTC	CASSLMGSGRPYEQYF
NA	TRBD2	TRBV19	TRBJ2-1	TGTGCCAGTAGTATAGATTTGTGGGGGGGGGACAATGAGCAGTTCTTC	CASSIDLWGGDNEQFF
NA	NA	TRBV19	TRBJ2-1	TGTGCCAGTAGTATAATGGTGGTCTGGAGCTCCTACAATGAGCAGTTCTTC	CASSIMVVWSSYNEQFF
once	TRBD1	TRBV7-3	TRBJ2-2	TGTGCCAGCAGCCAGGGGGCCGGGGAGCTGTTTTTT	CASSQGAGELFF
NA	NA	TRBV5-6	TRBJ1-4	TGTGCCAGCAGCTTGGCCCCGGGGGAAACTAATGAAAAACTGTTTTTT	CASSLAPGETNEKLFF
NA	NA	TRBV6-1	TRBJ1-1	TGTGCCAGCAGTCCAGGGGTTGGGATCCCTGAAGCTTTCTTT	CASSPGVGIPEAFF
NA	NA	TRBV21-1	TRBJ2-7	TGTGCCAGCCCCTACATCGGGGGGCGGGGTCTGAATCGTTCCTACGAGCAGTACTTC	CASPYIGGRGLNRSYEQYF
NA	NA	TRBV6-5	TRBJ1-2	TGTGCCAGCAGTTACTCGTACGGGTCCGGTGGCTACACCTTC	CASSYSYGSGGYTF
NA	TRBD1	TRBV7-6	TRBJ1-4	TGTGCCAGCAGTTCTTCCGGACAGGGTAATGAAAAACTGTTTTTT	CASSSSGQGNEKLFF
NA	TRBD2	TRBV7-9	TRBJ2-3	TGTGCCAGCAGCTTAGGTTCTAGCGGAACCTTTAATAGCACAGATACGCAGTATTTT	CASSLGSSGTFNSTDTQYF
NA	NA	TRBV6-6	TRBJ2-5	TGTGCCAGCAGTTTACACCCCAAGAATAAGACCCAGTACTTC	CASSLHPKNKTQYF
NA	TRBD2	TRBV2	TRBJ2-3	TGTGCCAGCAGTGAATCCGCGGGACTAGCAAGAGATACGCAGTATTTT	CASSESAGLARDTQYF
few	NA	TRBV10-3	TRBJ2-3	TGTGCCATCAGCACCGGGATCATAGATACGCAGTATTTT	CAISTGIIDTQYF
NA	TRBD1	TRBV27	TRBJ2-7	TGTGCCAGCAGCTCAGGACAGGGGGTTCGAGAGCAGTACTTC	CASSSGQGVREQYF